These T cell receptor beta chains were read from a single sample in a study of technical replicates of blood from several donors. The method was immunoSEQ multiplex PCR; TCRdb's version includes in-frame clones alone and lacks a portion of them. The sample comprises 65,000 to 85,000 clones, about 96% of which are singletons, and roughly 0.3% rests with the top ten. Sequencing was carried out using T cells isolated from PBMCs. The receptors were gathered from a human donor in good health. CDR3s include the opening cysteine and the closing phenylalanine or tryptophan. Fields, in order: V gene, J gene, CDR3 protein.

>TRBV11-2|TRBJ1-5
CASSPGQGVNQPQHF
>TRBV30|TRBJ1-3
CAWNRGFSGNTIYF
>TRBV7-8|TRBJ1-1
CASSSPRDRGIDFQRAFF
>TRBV9|TRBJ2-7
CASSVGTSGRVYEQYF
>TRBV7-8|TRBJ1-1
CARNRRDRGRGEAFF
>TRBV19|TRBJ2-1
CASSIDRGGNEQFF
>TRBV28|TRBJ2-7
CATRGRRGSYEQYF
>TRBV30|TRBJ1-2
CAWSRGIGGYTF
>TRBV7-2|TRBJ2-7
CASSQGLASGEQYF
>TRBV5-1|TRBJ2-3
CASSLNSPSSTDTQYF
>TRBV5-1|TRBJ2-3
CASSYSSTDTQYF
>TRBV5-1|TRBJ2-5
CASEERPRETQYF
>TRBV5-4|TRBJ1-2
CASSFAIGYGYTF
>TRBV7-8|TRBJ2-3
CASSDRLAGGRNTQYF
>TRBV2|TRBJ1-2
CASGGETGLKFYGYTF
>TRBV9|TRBJ2-7
CASSATDRSSYEQYF
>TRBV28|TRBJ1-1
CASSLSEVTNTEAFF
>TRBV7-9|TRBJ1-2
CASSLARTESNYGYTF
>TRBV27|TRBJ2-1
CASSLWAFSYNEQFF
>TRBV5-1|TRBJ2-7
CASSLDRWGESYEQYF
>TRBV2|TRBJ1-1
CASSTVNTEAFF
>TRBV9|TRBJ2-1
CASSPGWALGTYNEQFF
>TRBV25-1|TRBJ1-1
CATSLGQGWNTEAFF
>TRBV5-8|TRBJ2-7
CASSLGGPSYEQYF